This T cell receptor beta chain is drawn from a study of a mutant IDH1 vaccine in newly diagnosed glioma. Turning to the study itself: Sex among treated patients split about 62% male, roughly 38% female; mean age was approximately 38 years. Most had both radiotherapy and temozolomide beforehand; others had only one. Whole-study results and caveats: Apparently unrelated to pseudoprogression were changes in the top peripheral T cell clonotypes.

Specified time point: week 35, safety follow-up. Doses of 300 ug of mutant IDH1 20-mer peptide were given with topical imiquimod. Diagnosis in the donors showed new WHO grade 3 or 4 astrocytomas that were IDH1-mutant and ATRX-lost. This clone was seen just once. Its antigen remains unknown. V gave up 3 bases and J gave up 0 bases, with 18 bases separating them. Germline V gives CDR1 WNHNN, CDR2 SYGVQD (reference sequence). The CDR3 runs to 18 residues. The data were produced by immunoSEQ multiplex PCR, yet TCRdb's version contains in-frame clones alone and is incomplete. The sample has approximately 43,000 clones; 75% to 90% are singletons.

The chain couples TRBV10-1 to TRBJ1-5; unclear D gene. Sequenced here: PBMCs, sampled from a glioma patient whose treatment included an IDH1 peptide vaccine. The sequence was obtained from a man aged 40-49 years with glioma. CDR3 sequence (DNA): TGCGCCAGCAGTGACCCGGTTCCGTTAAGATATAGCAATCAGCCCCAGCATTTT. Encoded protein: CASSDPVPLRYSNQPQHF.